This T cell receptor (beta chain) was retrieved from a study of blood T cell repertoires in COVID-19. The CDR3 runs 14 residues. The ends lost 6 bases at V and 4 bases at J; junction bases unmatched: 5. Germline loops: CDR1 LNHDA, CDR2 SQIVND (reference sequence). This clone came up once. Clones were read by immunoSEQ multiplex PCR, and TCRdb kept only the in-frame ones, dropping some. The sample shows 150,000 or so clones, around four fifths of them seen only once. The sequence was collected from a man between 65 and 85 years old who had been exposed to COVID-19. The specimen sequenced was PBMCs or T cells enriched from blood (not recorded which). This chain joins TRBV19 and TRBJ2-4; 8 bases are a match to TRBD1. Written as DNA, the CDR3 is TGTGCCAGTAGCCAGGACAGGGTTAAAAACATTCAGTACTTC. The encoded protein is CASSQDRVKNIQYF.